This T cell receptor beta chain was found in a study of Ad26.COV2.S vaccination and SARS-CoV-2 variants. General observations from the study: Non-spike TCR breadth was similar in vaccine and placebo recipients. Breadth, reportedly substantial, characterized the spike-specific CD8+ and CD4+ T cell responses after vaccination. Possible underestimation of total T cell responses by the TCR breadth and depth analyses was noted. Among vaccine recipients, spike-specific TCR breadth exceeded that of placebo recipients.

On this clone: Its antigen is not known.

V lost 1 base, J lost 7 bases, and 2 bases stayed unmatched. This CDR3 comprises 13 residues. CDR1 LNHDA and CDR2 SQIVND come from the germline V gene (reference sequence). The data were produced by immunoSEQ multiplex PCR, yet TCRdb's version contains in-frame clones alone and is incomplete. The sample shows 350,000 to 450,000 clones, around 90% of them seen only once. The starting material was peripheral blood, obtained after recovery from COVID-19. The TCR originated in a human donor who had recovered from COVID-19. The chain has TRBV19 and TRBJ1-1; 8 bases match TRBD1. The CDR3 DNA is TGTGCCAGTAGTATAGGGACAGGGATTGAAGCTTTCTTT. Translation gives CASSIGTGIEAFF.